The subject of this entry is one T cell receptor (beta chain). Its specificity is not known. Trimming took off 4 bases at V and 11 bases at J, with 18 bases between the two ends. The CDR3 consists of 13 residues. Germline-derived CDR1 and CDR2 are SGDLS and YYNGEE. The data were taken from a study of chemoradiotherapy in HPV16-positive cancers. Study observations and caveats: During treatment, candidate HPV-specific clones and E7-related motifs expanded in tumor.

Data came from immunoSEQ multiplex PCR; TCRdb stores just in-frame clones and leaves some out. The top ten clones hold under 2% of a sample with about 11,000 clones, approximately 89% of them seen once. Sequencing was performed on blood, taken from a patient who underwent chemoradiotherapy. This clonotype originated in a human donor with HPV-associated anogenital cancer. The chain employs TRBV9 and TRBJ1-1; no reliable D call. The CDR3, as DNA: TGTGCCAGCAGCTCCCGGAGAACCGAAGGGGCTTTCTTT. It encodes CASSSRRTEGAFF.